Below are 19 T cell receptor beta chains sequenced from a single sample in a study of blood T cell repertoires in COVID-19. TCRdb's table, derived via immunoSEQ multiplex PCR, lists solely in-frame clones and lacks some. The profile shows about 170,000 clones, about 89% of them singletons. The sample comprised PBMCs or T cells enriched from blood (not recorded which). Every receptor here comes from a woman aged 18 to 35 who had recovered from COVID-19.

The chain employs TRBV2 and TRBJ2-3, with 9 bases matching TRBD1. The CDR3 has 14 amino acids. V trimming: 5 bases; J trimming: 3 bases; junction bases outside the gene matches: 3. The germline V gene has CDR1 SNHLY and CDR2 FYNNEI. The CDR3 loop reads CASSTDRGTDTQYF. CDR3 bases: TGTGCCAGCAGTACCGACAGGGGGACAGATACGCAGTATTTT.

This chain joins TRBV4-1 and TRBJ2-3, with TRBD2 matching 15 bases. Germline CDR1 reads MGHRA; CDR2 reads YSYEKL. V dropped 3 bases and J dropped 5; count of bases not matched to a gene: 0. This CDR3 is 15 amino acids long. Here the CDR3 DNA reads TGCGCCAGCAGCCAGGGACTAGCGGGAGGAGATACGCAGTATTTT. This codes for CASSQGLAGGDTQYF.

The J gene is TRBJ1-4, the V gene TRBV28, with a weak D call TRBD1 (6 bases). V gave up 6 bases and J gave up 6 bases, with 11 bases separating them. Germline V CDR1 and CDR2: MDHEN, SYDVKM. The CDR3 runs 13 residues. The CDR3 here is CASRGAVDEKLFF. CDR3 nucleotide sequence: TGTGCCAGCAGGGGGGCGGTAGATGAAAAACTGTTTTTT.

The rearrangement links TRBV7-2 to TRBJ2-7, with D perhaps TRBD2 (7 bases). The CDR3 contains 15 residues. Germline-derived CDR1 and CDR2 are SGHTA and FQGNSA. V dropped 7 bases and J dropped 2 bases, with 18 bases sitting between them. This CDR3 reads CASNSIRGGPYEQYF. CDR3 DNA sequence: TGTGCCAGCAACAGCATTAGGGGGGGGCCCTACGAGCAGTACTTC.

V usage is TRBV7-9 and J usage is TRBJ1-2; no reliable D call. The CDR3 has 17 amino acids. V lost 5 bases to trimming and J lost 6 bases, with 25 bases between them. Looked up from germline, CDR1 is SEHNR and CDR2 is FQNEAQ (reference sequence). Here the CDR3 reads CASSPFVVRIGEDGYTF. CDR3 in DNA: TGTGCCAGCAGCCCTTTCGTCGTAAGGATTGGAGAGGATGGCTACACCTTC.

This rearrangement joins TRBV5-1 to TRBJ2-2; D possibly corresponds to TRBD1 (5 bases). This CDR3 has 15 residues. CDR1 is SGHRS, CDR2 YFSETQ, per germline. V lost 3 bases and J lost 0, with 9 bases in between. The CDR3 DNA reads as TGCGCCAGCAGCTCCAGGGTTTCGAACACCGGGGAGCTGTTTTTT. Translating gives CASSSRVSNTGELFF.

The chain is built from TRBV5-1 and TRBJ2-6; tentative D call: TRBD2 (5 bases). Trimming removed 2 bases at V and 0 bases at J, with 6 bases between. The CDR3 length is 15 residues. CDR1 and CDR2 (germline): SGHRS, YFSETQ. DNA of the CDR3: TGCGCCAGCAGCTTCGGGATCTCTGGGGCCAACGTCCTGACTTTC. Translation gives CASSFGISGANVLTF.

The chain links TRBV15 to TRBJ2-3, with a tentative D call TRBD1 (6 bases). Looked up from germline, CDR1 is LNHNV and CDR2 is YYDKDF (reference sequence). CDR3 length: 19 residues. V lost 1 base and J 2 bases, leaving 22 bases between the germline ends. CDR3 nucleotides: TGTGCCACCAGCAGAGGGTCTTTTACCGGGACACTAAACACAGATACGCAGTATTTT. Its translation: CATSRGSFTGTLNTDTQYF.

The chain has TRBV9 and TRBJ2-1; maybe TRBD2 (6 bases). The length of the CDR3 is 15 residues. V was trimmed by 0 bases and J by 5 bases, leaving 12 bases between them. From germline, CDR1 is SGDLS and CDR2 YYNGEE. Here the CDR3 DNA reads TGTGCCAGCAGCGTAGAGAGGACGGGGGACAATGAGCAGTTCTTC. Translation gives CASSVERTGDNEQFF.

This clone occurred once. The V call is TRBV12-5, the J call TRBJ2-1; unclear D gene. Germline lookup yields CDR1 LGHNT and CDR2 FRNRAP. The CDR3 extends over 15 amino acids. With 1 base removed from V and 2 bases from J, the gap between germline ends came to 9 bases. The DNA of the CDR3 is TGTGCTAGTGGTTTGGCACCCGACACCTACAATGAGCAGTTCTTC. It encodes CASGLAPDTYNEQFF.

The chain carries TRBV4-1 and TRBJ2-1; no reliable D call. This CDR3 region has 15 residues. Germline CDR1 MGHRA, CDR2 YSYEKL. V lost 0 bases to trimming and J lost 0 bases, with 6 bases between them. CDR3 DNA sequence: TGCGCCAGCAGCCAAGACTCGAGCTCCTACAATGAGCAGTTCTTC. Translated, it gives CASSQDSSSYNEQFF.

Turning to this clone: Other nucleotide sequences from this sample produce the same CDR3. CDR3 nucleotides: TGTGCCAGCTCACCTGGGACTAGCGGTACCTACGAGCAGTACTTC. Translating it yields CASSPGTSGTYEQYF. V is TRBV18 and J is TRBJ2-7; 11 nucleotides align to TRBD2. This CDR3 region has 15 residues. CDR1 is KGHSH and CDR2 is LQKENI in the germline V gene. With 3 bases clipped from V and 2 bases from J, the junction kept 3 bases outside the gene matches.

This clone counts as medium-sized. The V gene is TRBV6-5, the J gene TRBJ2-2; the match to TRBD1 covers 8 bases. The V gene end was trimmed by 8 bases and the J gene end by 3 bases; junction bases not matched to a gene: 5. This CDR3 comprises 14 residues. Germline values: CDR1 MNHEY, CDR2 SVGAGI. The CDR3 DNA is TGTGCCAGCGAAGACAGGGGATACACCGGGGAGCTGTTTTTT. Its translation is CASEDRGYTGELFF.

The rearrangement uses TRBV9 and TRBJ2-5; 7 bases match TRBD2. Losses at the gene ends were 7 bases for V and 2 bases for J; bases not matched to a gene: 11. This CDR3 spans 15 amino acids. Per germline, CDR1 SGDLS and CDR2 YYNGEE. The CDR3 DNA reads TGTGCCAGCTCCTTCGTGGGGGGACTACAAGAGACCCAGTACTTC. This translates into CASSFVGGLQETQYF.

This chain uses TRBV7-9 with TRBJ1-2, with 8 bases identical to TRBD1. The germline V gene encodes CDR1 SEHNR and CDR2 FQNEAQ (reference sequence). The CDR3 runs 14 residues. V dropped 2 bases and J dropped 6; count of bases not matched to a gene: 5. The CDR3 is CASSLQTGVDGYTF. The CDR3 DNA reads as TGTGCCAGCAGCTTACAGACAGGGGTTGATGGCTACACCTTC.

The chain has TRBV21-1 and TRBJ1-2. TRBV21-1 is annotated as a pseudogene. The CDR3 has 12 amino acids. Here the CDR3 DNA reads TGTGCCAGCGGGAGGGACCACTATGGCTACACCTTC. It yields the protein CASGRDHYGYTF.

This clone showed up just once. This chain joins TRBV15 and TRBJ2-7, with D possibly TRBD2 on 6 matching bases. The CDR3 runs to 17 residues. Germline V CDR1 and CDR2: LNHNV, YYDKDF (reference sequence). V shed 0 bases and J shed 4 bases, with 19 bases lying between them. The CDR3 DNA follows: TGTGCCACCAGCAGAGATCTTAGGGTAGCGGAAAATTACGAGCAGTACTTC. Translation: CATSRDLRVAENYEQYF.

The chain couples TRBV4-2 to TRBJ1-1; perhaps TRBD1 as D (6 bases). The CDR3 length is 13 residues. Germline CDR1 and CDR2: LGHNA and YNFKEQ. The V end was cut by 7 bases, the J end by 4 bases, with 13 bases between. The CDR3, as DNA: TGTGCCAGCATGGGGGCCCAGGGCACTGAAGCTTTCTTT. Translating it yields CASMGAQGTEAFF.

J is TRBJ2-4 and V is TRBV7-9, with unresolved D. V was trimmed by 5 bases and J by 8 bases, leaving 10 bases between them. The CDR3 is 12 residues long. Germline V gene data show CDR1 as SEHNR and CDR2 as FQNEAQ (reference sequence). Here the CDR3 reads CASSLGSDIQYF. CDR3 DNA: TGTGCCAGCAGCCTAGGAAGCGACATTCAGTACTTC.